These 28 T cell receptor beta chains were sequenced from one sample in a study of blood T cells in healthy people across ages (dated by TCRdb to the mid-2010s). The receptor library was made with 5' RACE. A second PCR of about 7 to 12 cycles was performed with a sample-barcoded 5' primer and a J-beta primer mix. In TCRdb, the public reads were trimmed at Q25 with fastp and aligned with MiXCR, with productive beta chains retained. Rows matching on CDR3 protein sequence are summarized as one entry with the most common DNA and genes. The sample profile shows approximately 1,700,000 distinct CDR3 sequences; roughly 43% of them were found once. 20% to 25% of the sample goes to the ten largest clones. The sample taken for sequencing was blood. The origin of the receptors is a human donor in good health.

There are a few counts of this clonotype. The gene calls are TRBV9 and TRBJ1-2, with D possibly matching TRBD1 (6 bases). This CDR3 region has 14 residues. Germline values: CDR1 SGDLS, CDR2 YYNGEE. Trimming cost V 4 bases and J 8 bases, with 18 bases left between them. The CDR3 bases are TGTGCCAGCAGCTCCGGACAGCCGCCCCGGGGCTACACCTTC. Protein product: CASSSGQPPRGYTF.

V usage is TRBV11-2 and J usage is TRBJ2-3; D perhaps matches TRBD2 (6 bases). Deletions cut 0 bases from V and 8 bases from J, with 15 bases between. Germline CDR1 is SGHAT and CDR2 is FQNNGV. The CDR3 extends over 15 amino acids. CDR3 residues: CASSLDPPGESTQYF. The CDR3, as DNA: TGTGCCAGCAGCTTAGATCCCCCGGGGGAGAGTACGCAGTATTTT.

The gene calls are TRBV29-1 and TRBJ2-1, with D tentatively TRBD1 (5 bases). V was cut by 2 bases and J by 5 bases, with 13 bases left in between. Germline loops: CDR1 SQVTM, CDR2 ANQGSEA. This CDR3 has 14 residues. CDR3: CSVELWGSDNEQFF. Here the CDR3 DNA reads TGCAGCGTTGAATTGTGGGGCAGCGACAATGAGCAGTTCTTC.

As to this clonotype: One end of the junction fails to match germline, which may point to a read error. V usage is TRBV11-2 and J usage is TRBJ1-2; D perhaps matches TRBD1 (5 bases). The V gene's germline CDR1 is SGHAT and CDR2 FQNNGV. This CDR3 region has 14 residues. CDR3 amino acids: CVSSGGRNNYGYTF. CDR3 DNA sequence: TGTGTCAGCAGCGGGGGACGGAACAACTATGGCTACACCTTC.

The chain combines TRBV14 with TRBJ2-7, with a tentative D call TRBD1 (6 bases). The J call may not be correct, given that the DNA end is closer to TRBJ2-5. CDR1 is SGHDN and CDR2 is FVKESK in the germline V gene. The CDR3 is made up of 13 amino acids. The chain's CDR3 is CASSPWGLETQYF. The CDR3 DNA sequence: TGTGCCAGCAGCCCCTGGGGGCTCGAGACCCAGTACTTC.

This clonotype was counted at least ten times. This chain links TRBV29-1 with TRBJ2-3; TRBD2 might be the D (5 bases). The CDR3 spans 13 residues. Germline V CDR1 and CDR2: SQVTM, ANQGSEA. Between the trimmed V and J ends, which lost 6 bases and 0 bases, there was a span of 10 bases. DNA for the CDR3: TGCAGCGTGGACGGGGAGAGCACAGATACGCAGTATTTT. Protein sequence: CSVDGESTDTQYF.

The rearrangement joins TRBV4-3 to TRBJ2-5; maybe TRBD1 (6 bases). With 0 bases removed from V and 2 bases from J, the gap between germline ends came to 31 bases. Germline V gene sequence: CDR1 LGHNA, CDR2 YSLEER. The CDR3 covers 22 residues. Here the CDR3 DNA reads TGCGCCAGCAGCCAAGAGGTTCTTGATATGCAGGGGTATGGGCCCCCTCAAGAGACCCAGTACTTC. Translation gives CASSQEVLDMQGYGPPQETQYF.

The chain couples TRBV9 to TRBJ2-6; D unresolved. The CDR3 consists of 15 residues. Trimming left V 0 bases short and J 0 bases short, with 4 bases between. The germline V gene has CDR1 SGDLS and CDR2 YYNGEE. This CDR3 is CASSVGHSGANVLTF. The CDR3 nucleotides are TGTGCCAGCAGCGTAGGACACTCTGGGGCCAACGTCCTGACTTTC.

The genes are TRBV20-1 and TRBJ1-5, with 7 bases identical to TRBD1. CDR1 DFQATT and CDR2 SNEGSKA come from the germline V gene (reference sequence). V was clipped by 7 bases and J by 4 bases; unmatched bases: 10. This CDR3 comprises 14 residues. DNA of the CDR3: TGCAGTGTTTACCTCCAGGGGGAGAATCAGCCCCAGCATTTT. As protein: CSVYLQGENQPQHF.

The gene calls are TRBV4-1 and TRBJ2-3; TRBD2 aligns across 12 bases. Per germline, CDR1 MGHRA and CDR2 YSYEKL. The V gene end was trimmed by 4 bases and the J gene end by 4 bases; junction bases not matched to a gene: 9. CDR3 length: 17 residues. CDR3 nucleotide sequence: TGCGCCAGCAGCCGCGTCGCTAGCGGGGGGGCGGCAGATACGCAGTATTTT. Amino acid sequence: CASSRVASGGAADTQYF.

This chain joins TRBV5-1 and TRBJ1-4, with 12 bases matching TRBD1. The CDR3 contains 13 residues. J gave up 12 bases and V 4 bases, and 4 bases lay outside the gene matches. Per germline, CDR1 SGHRS and CDR2 YFSETQ. For the CDR3, the DNA is TGCGCCAGCAGCCTCGGGACAGGGGGCGAACTGTTTTTT. Translating gives CASSLGTGGELFF.

This clonotype was counted a few times. The chain recombines TRBV24-1 with TRBJ2-3; D assignment may be TRBD1 or TRBD2 (5 bases each). V dropped 7 bases and J dropped 6 bases, with 10 bases sitting between them. CDR3 length equals 12 residues. Germline CDR1 is KGHDR and CDR2 is SFDVKD. CDR3 in amino acids: CATREAGDTQYF. CDR3 DNA sequence: TGTGCCACCAGGGAGGCAGGGGATACGCAGTATTTT.

This clonotype has just a few counts. The chain links TRBV29-1 to TRBJ2-4; 11 bases map to TRBD1. The last part of the DNA fits TRBJ2-7 better; the J call may be wrong. Germline lookup yields CDR1 SQVTM and CDR2 ANQGSEA. The CDR3 extends over 13 amino acids. In DNA, the CDR3 is TGCAGCGCTTCGGGACAGGGGGAGTACGAGCAGTACTTC. Translation: CSASGQGEYEQYF.

V is TRBV20-1 and J is TRBJ1-5; D gene ambiguous. CDR3 length equals 14 residues. Germline CDR1 reads DFQATT; CDR2 reads SNEGSKA (reference sequence). Trimming stripped 4 bases from V and 2 bases from J, with 12 bases between. The DNA of the CDR3 is TGCAGTGCTACCCCGATTGGGGGCAATCAGCCCCAGCATTTT. Translated: CSATPIGGNQPQHF.

The chain employs TRBV7-9 and TRBJ1-1, with TRBD1 as a possible D gene (6 bases). This CDR3 region has 16 residues. CDR1 and CDR2 from the germline V gene are SEHNR and FQNEAQ (reference sequence). The V and J ends lost 5 bases and 5 bases respectively, with 21 bases between them. DNA for the CDR3: TGTGCCAGCAGCCACAGATGGGCTGACAGGTTAACTGAAGCTTTCTTT. It specifies CASSHRWADRLTEAFF.

A few counts support this clonotype. V is TRBV20-1 and J is TRBJ2-3; no clear D gene. CDR3 length: 12 amino acids. Looked up from germline, CDR1 is DFQATT and CDR2 is SNEGSKA (reference sequence). Trimming shortened V by 3 bases and J by 4 bases, and 8 bases separated the two germline ends. In DNA, the CDR3 is TGCAGTGCTAGCCGGCCCCCAGATACGCAGTATTTT. This gives the protein CSASRPPDTQYF.

This clonotype was counted only a few times. V gene TRBV4-1 combines with J gene TRBJ1-2; tentatively, D is TRBD1 (6 bases). In germline, CDR1 is MGHRA, CDR2 YSYEKL. The CDR3 is made up of 14 amino acids. V lost 0 bases and J lost 6, with 11 bases in between. The CDR3 reads CASSQDRGNDGYTF. The CDR3 bases are TGCGCCAGCAGCCAAGACAGGGGAAACGATGGCTACACCTTC.

A few counts support this clonotype. This chain joins TRBV29-1 and TRBJ2-1, with 7 bases lining up with TRBD2. CDR1 SQVTM and CDR2 ANQGSEA come from the germline V gene. The trim removed 4 bases at V and 8 bases at J, leaving 11 bases unmatched. The CDR3 is made up of 14 amino acids. DNA of the CDR3: TGCAGCGTTGTTACCAGCGGGGTTCTAGATGAGCAGTTCTTC. Amino acid sequence: CSVVTSGVLDEQFF.

About this clonotype: A junction end diverges from the germline sequence, so it may reflect a read error. This chain joins TRBV10-3 and TRBJ2-4; TRBD1 is a possible D gene (5 bases). CDR3 size: 14 residues. The germline CDR1 and CDR2 sequences are ENHRY and SYGVKD. This chain's CDR3 is CAIVGPQDKNIRYF. CDR3 bases: TGTGCCATCGTAGGTCCCCAGGACAAAAACATTCGGTACTTC.

This chain connects TRBV6-5 to TRBJ1-1, with no clear D. Germline V gene lookup returns CDR1 MNHEY and CDR2 SVGAGI. The V end lost 2 bases, the J end lost 4 bases, and 14 bases lay between the germline ends. The CDR3 sequence is 15 residues long. The CDR3 is CASSYRRVKGTEAFF. The DNA of the CDR3 is TGTGCCAGCAGTTACCGGAGGGTCAAGGGCACTGAAGCTTTCTTT.

The V and J genes are TRBV5-1 and TRBJ1-1, with TRBD1 matching over 7 bases. J gave up 1 base and V 6 bases, and 12 bases lay outside the gene matches. The CDR3 is 16 residues long. The germline CDR1 and CDR2 sequences are SGHRS and YFSETQ. CDR3 amino acids: CASTLLPGQENTEAFF. For the CDR3, the DNA is TGCGCCAGCACCTTACTTCCCGGACAGGAGAACACTGAAGCTTTCTTT.

This clonotype turned up a few times. The J gene is TRBJ2-7, the V gene TRBV6-2 or TRBV6-3; 8 bases line up with TRBD2. Germline V gene lookup returns CDR1 MNHEY and CDR2 SVGEGT. The CDR3 is 14 residues long. The V gene end was trimmed by 7 bases and the J gene end by 3 bases; junction bases not matched to a gene: 8. CDR3 nucleotides: TGTGCCAGCACCATACTAGCGGAGGGCTACGAGCAGTACTTC. Protein sequence: CASTILAEGYEQYF.

The V gene is TRBV15, the J gene TRBJ1-5; 9 bases match TRBD1. The germline gives CDR1 LNHNV, CDR2 YYDKDF (reference sequence). The V gene end was trimmed by 0 bases and the J gene end by 7 bases; junction bases not matched to a gene: 1. The CDR3 has 14 amino acids. CDR3 DNA sequence: TGTGCCACCAGCAGAGAGGACAGGGGACAGCCCCAGCATTTT. Its protein is CATSREDRGQPQHF.

This rearrangement joins TRBV6-5 to TRBJ1-2; 7 bases match TRBD1. Trimming took 0 bases from V and 4 from J; bases not matched to a gene: 8. This CDR3 contains 16 residues. Germline V gene data show CDR1 as MNHEY and CDR2 as SVGAGI. The CDR3 protein is CASSYSSGGLPYGYTF. The CDR3 coding sequence is TGTGCCAGCAGTTACTCCTCAGGGGGGCTTCCCTATGGCTACACCTTC.

The rearrangement uses TRBV12-3 or TRBV12-4 and TRBJ2-1, with 11 positions matching TRBD2. There are 16 residues in the CDR3. J lost 7 bases, V lost 2 bases, and 7 bases had no gene match. The CDR3 region has the DNA TGTGCCAGCAGTTTACTGTTACTAGCGGGGGTTAATGAGCAGTTCTTC. The encoded protein is CASSLLLLAGVNEQFF.

This clonotype was counted a few times. This chain joins TRBV29-1 and TRBJ2-5; D is ambiguous. The J call may be mistaken, given a closer DNA end match to TRBJ2-7. The germline CDR1 and CDR2 sequences are SQVTM and ANQGSEA. The CDR3 is made up of 13 amino acids. CDR3 protein: CSVEDGDGYEQYF. The CDR3, as DNA: TGCAGCGTTGAAGATGGTGACGGGTACGAGCAGTACTTC.

The V gene is TRBV4-2, the J gene TRBJ2-7; TRBD1 matches at 7 bases. V shed 8 bases, J shed 4 bases, and the junction held 11 bases outside the gene matches. Looked up from germline, CDR1 is LGHNA and CDR2 is YNFKEQ. The CDR3 covers 14 residues. DNA for the CDR3: TGTGCCAGCGCGACCGGGACAGTCGGGTACGAGCAGTACTTC. This codes for CASATGTVGYEQYF.

This clonotype has only a few counts. The rearrangement joins TRBV5-1 to TRBJ2-7; 15 bases are a match to TRBD2. This CDR3 has 17 residues. Germline CDR1 reads SGHRS; CDR2 reads YFSETQ. J was trimmed by 5 bases and V by 3 bases; bases with no gene match: 9. CDR3 DNA: TGCGCCAGCAGCTCGGGACTAGCGGGGGGCCCTCGGGACGAGCAGTACTTC. Its translation is CASSSGLAGGPRDEQYF. The variable domain in full, completed from reference TRBV5-1 and TRBJ2-7, reads KAGVTQTPRYLIKTRGQQVTLSCSPISGHRSVSWYQQTPGQGLQFLFEYFSETQRNKGNFPGRFSGRQFSNSRSEMNVSTLELGDSALYLCASSSGLAGGPRDEQYFGPGTRLTVT.